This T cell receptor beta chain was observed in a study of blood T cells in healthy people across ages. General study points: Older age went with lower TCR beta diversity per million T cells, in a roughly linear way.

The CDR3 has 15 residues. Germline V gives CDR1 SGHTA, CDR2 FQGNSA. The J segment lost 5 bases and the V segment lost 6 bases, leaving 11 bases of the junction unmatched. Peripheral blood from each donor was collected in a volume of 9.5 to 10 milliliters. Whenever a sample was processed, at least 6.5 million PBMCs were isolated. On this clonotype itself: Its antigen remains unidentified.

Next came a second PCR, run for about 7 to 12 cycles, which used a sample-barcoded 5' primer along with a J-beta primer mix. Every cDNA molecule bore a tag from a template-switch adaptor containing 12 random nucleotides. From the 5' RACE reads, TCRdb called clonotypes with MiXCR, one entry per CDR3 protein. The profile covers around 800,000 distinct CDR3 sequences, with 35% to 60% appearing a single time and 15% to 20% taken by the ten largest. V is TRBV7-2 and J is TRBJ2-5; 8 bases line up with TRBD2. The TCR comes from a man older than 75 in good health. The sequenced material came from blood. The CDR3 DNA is TGTGCCAGCAGTATGCGGCGGGGGGCTGGGGAGACCCAGTACTTC. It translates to CASSMRRGAGETQYF.